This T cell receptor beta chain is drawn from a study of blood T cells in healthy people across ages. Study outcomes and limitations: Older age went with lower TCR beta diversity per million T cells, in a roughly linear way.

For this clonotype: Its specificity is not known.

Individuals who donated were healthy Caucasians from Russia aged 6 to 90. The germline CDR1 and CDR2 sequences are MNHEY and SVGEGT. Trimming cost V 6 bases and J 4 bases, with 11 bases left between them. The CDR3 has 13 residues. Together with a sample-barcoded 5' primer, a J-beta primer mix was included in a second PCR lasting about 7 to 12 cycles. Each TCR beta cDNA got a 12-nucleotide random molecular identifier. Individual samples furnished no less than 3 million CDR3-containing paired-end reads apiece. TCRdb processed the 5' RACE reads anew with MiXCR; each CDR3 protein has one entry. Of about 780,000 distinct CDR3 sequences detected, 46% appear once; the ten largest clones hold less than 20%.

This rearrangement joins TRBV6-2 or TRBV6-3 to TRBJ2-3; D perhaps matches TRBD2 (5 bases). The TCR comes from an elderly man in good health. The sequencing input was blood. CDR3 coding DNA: TGTGCCAGCAGGGAGAGGGTCCCAGATACGCAGTATTTT. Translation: CASRERVPDTQYF.